This entry lists 28 T cell receptor beta chains sequenced from one sample in a study of OX40 agonist ivuxolimab in advanced cancers. Sequenced by immunoSEQ multiplex PCR; TCRdb stores in-frame clones only, minus some. The sample carries 45,000 to 55,000 clones, approximately 86% recorded once. Source: CD4+ or CD8+ T cells sorted from blood, taken in a trial of the OX40 agonist ivuxolimab. These receptors came from an adult with an advanced solid tumor such as melanoma, head and neck, liver or kidney cancer.

There are a few counts of this clone. V and J are TRBV19 and TRBJ1-1; 9 positions match TRBD1. This CDR3 comprises 19 residues. Germline loops: CDR1 LNHDA, CDR2 SQIVND (reference sequence). Losses at the gene ends were 7 bases for V and 3 bases for J; bases not matched to a gene: 21. This CDR3 reads CASTPGQGGPALGDTEAFF. The CDR3 coding sequence is TGTGCCAGTACCCCGGGACAGGGAGGCCCGGCCTTAGGGGACACTGAAGCTTTCTTT.

The chain links TRBV2 to TRBJ2-7, with D tentatively TRBD2 (6 bases). V lost 6 bases and J 0 bases, leaving 18 bases between the germline ends. The CDR3 runs 16 residues. Per germline, CDR1 SNHLY and CDR2 FYNNEI. The CDR3 loop reads CASRRGNSESSYEQYF. CDR3 sequence (DNA): TGTGCCAGCAGGCGGGGAAACAGTGAGAGCTCCTACGAGCAGTACTTC. Variable domain in full (rest from reference TRBV2 and TRBJ2-7): EPEVTQTPSHQVTQMGQEVILRCVPISNHLYFYWYRQILGQKVEFLVSFYNNEISEKSEIFDDQFSVERPDGSNFTLKIRSTKLEDSAMYFCASRRGNSESSYEQYFGPGTRLTVT.

This clone was counted between two and nine times. V gene TRBV19 combines with J gene TRBJ1-1; 10 bases fit TRBD1. CDR1 and CDR2 from the germline V gene are LNHDA and SQIVND (reference sequence). V was pared by 6 bases and J by 5 bases, with 6 bases of the junction left unmatched. The CDR3 contains 14 residues. The CDR3 coding sequence is TGTGCCAGTAGACGACAGGGGGCGAGGACTGAAGCTTTCTTT. Translation gives CASRRQGARTEAFF.

The DNA of the CDR3 is TGCGCCAGCAGCTTGGCTTGGCGGGGGAAAAAGACCCAGTACTTC. It encodes CASSLAWRGKKTQYF. The V gene is TRBV5-1, the J gene TRBJ2-5, with TRBD2 identical over 7 bases. CDR1 and CDR2 (germline): SGHRS, YFSETQ. The CDR3 contains 15 residues. V was pared by 0 bases and J by 6 bases, with 8 bases of the junction left unmatched.

The CDR3 reads CASSWTGNSPLHF. The CDR3, as DNA: TGTGCCAGCAGTTGGACAGGGAATTCACCCCTCCACTTT. V usage is TRBV7-2 and J usage is TRBJ1-6; 8 bases agree with TRBD1. With V trimmed by 6 bases and J by 7 bases, 2 bases remained unmatched. Germline V gives CDR1 SGHTA, CDR2 FQGNSA. This CDR3 contains 13 residues.

In DNA, the CDR3 is TGTGCCAGCAGCTACAGGGGTTTTCGTGGCTACACCTTC. Amino acids: CASSYRGFRGYTF. This chain links TRBV7-3 with TRBJ1-2; 7 nucleotides match TRBD1. After removal of 4 bases from V and 7 bases from J, the junction contained 6 bases not matched to a gene. The CDR3 is made up of 13 amino acids. Germline CDR1 SGHTA, CDR2 FQGTGA.

Note on this clone: Because the CDR3 is missing its conserved closing phenylalanine or tryptophan, this is likely a read error. The DNA is left out, because the CDR3 cannot be placed on it with certainty; the CDR3 is given as TCRdb lists it. This chain links TRBV5-1 with TRBJ1-6. Per germline, CDR1 SGHRS and CDR2 YFSETQ. The CDR3 is 10 residues long, counting both termini. CDR3 loop: CASSLVPALS.

The rearrangement joins TRBV29-1 to TRBJ2-3; D gene uncertain. This CDR3 is 10 amino acids long. Deletions cut 4 bases from V and 5 bases from J, with 4 bases between. Per germline, CDR1 SQVTM and CDR2 ANQGSEA. This chain's CDR3 is CSVGVDTQYF. The CDR3 DNA is TGCAGCGTTGGAGTAGATACGCAGTATTTT.

The chain has TRBV5-6 and TRBJ2-3; no clear D. The CDR3 spans 17 residues. The germline V gene has CDR1 SGHDT and CDR2 YYEEEE. The V and J ends lost 4 bases and 4 bases respectively, with 22 bases between them. CDR3 residues: CASSTAKDRDRPDTQYF. Here the CDR3 DNA reads TGTGCCAGCAGCACCGCTAAAGACCGAGACCGACCAGATACGCAGTATTTT.

The chain uses TRBV7-9 and TRBJ2-3; D unresolved. Per germline, CDR1 SEHNR and CDR2 FQNEAQ (reference sequence). The germline V and J ends were trimmed by 7 bases and 4 bases, with 6 bases remaining between them. The CDR3 is 11 residues long. This CDR3 reads CASTRSDTQYF. In DNA, the CDR3 is TGTGCCAGCACCCGTTCAGATACGCAGTATTTT.

This clone was recorded a few times. The chain links TRBV5-1 to TRBJ1-2, with D unresolved. Germline V lookup: CDR1 SGHRS, CDR2 YFSETQ. V lost 3 bases and J 8 bases, leaving 14 bases between the germline ends. There are 13 residues in the CDR3. CDR3 protein: CASSSTPAKGYTF. The CDR3 DNA is TGCGCCAGCAGCTCGACTCCAGCAAAGGGCTACACCTTC. Full variable domain (rest looked up from reference TRBV5-1 and TRBJ1-2): KAGVTQTPRYLIKTRGQQVTLSCSPISGHRSVSWYQQTPGQGLQFLFEYFSETQRNKGNFPGRFSGRQFSNSRSEMNVSTLELGDSALYLCASSSTPAKGYTFGSGTRLTVV.

V usage is TRBV5-4 and J usage is TRBJ2-1; D is perhaps TRBD2 (6 bases). Germline CDR1 SGHNT, CDR2 YYREEE (reference sequence). There are 13 residues in the CDR3. The ends were cut back, 3 bases at V and 5 bases at J, with 9 bases in the middle. The chain's CDR3 is CASSSGVNNEQFF. DNA of the CDR3: TGTGCCAGCAGCTCGGGGGTCAACAATGAGCAGTTCTTC.

The V call is TRBV18, the J call TRBJ2-7, with D perhaps matching TRBD1 or TRBD2 (5 bases each). V lost 2 bases and J lost 2, with 10 bases in between. The CDR3 contains 14 residues. Germline CDR1 is KGHSH and CDR2 is LQKENI. For the CDR3, the DNA is TGTGCCAGCTCACCAGTGGGGGTAACCTACGAGCAGTACTTC. It encodes CASSPVGVTYEQYF.

The J gene is TRBJ2-1, the V gene TRBV9, with 14 bases aligning to TRBD2. This CDR3 spans 15 amino acids. From germline, CDR1 is SGDLS and CDR2 YYNGEE. Unmatched junction bases numbered 4, after V lost 3 bases and J lost 8 bases. The CDR3 DNA reads as TGTGCCAGCAGCGCGGGACTAGCGGGGGCGGATGAGCAGTTCTTC. It codes for CASSAGLAGADEQFF.

The gene calls are TRBV18 and TRBJ2-3; D is perhaps TRBD1 (6 bases). Germline CDR1 reads KGHSH; CDR2 reads LQKENI. The CDR3 sequence is 15 residues long. Between the trimmed V and J ends, which lost 0 bases and 2 bases, there was a span of 9 bases. CDR3 protein: CASSPPRGTTDTQYF. The DNA for the CDR3 is TGTGCCAGCTCACCACCGAGGGGGACCACAGATACGCAGTATTTT.

The chain joins TRBV6-5 to TRBJ2-3, with 11 bases lining up with TRBD2. The CDR3 consists of 15 residues. Germline CDR1 and CDR2: MNHEY and SVGAGI. V lost 6 bases and J lost 5; bases outside the gene matches: 7. Here the CDR3 DNA reads TGTGCCAGCAGCCGGGGACTAGCGGAGGTAGATACGCAGTATTTT. Protein: CASSRGLAEVDTQYF.

J is TRBJ2-5 and V is TRBV29-1; tentatively, D is TRBD1 or TRBD2 (5 bases each). The germline V gene has CDR1 SQVTM and CDR2 ANQGSEA. Trimming stripped 4 bases from V and 2 bases from J, with 17 bases between. The CDR3 has 15 residues. In DNA form, the CDR3 reads TGCAGCGTTGTTAGGGGCGGGCGGTCACAAGAGACCCAGTACTTC. This sequence encodes CSVVRGGRSQETQYF.

CDR3 DNA sequence: TGTGCCAGCAGCTTAGGAGGGGCCCCCAATCAGCCCCAGCATTTT. Encoded protein: CASSLGGAPNQPQHF. V is TRBV7-6 and J is TRBJ1-5, with a weak D call TRBD1 (5 bases). The CDR3 consists of 15 residues. The V gene's germline CDR1 is SGHVS and CDR2 FNYEAQ. V gave up 1 base and J gave up 3 bases, with 10 bases separating them.

The chain recombines TRBV30 with TRBJ2-3, with D hard to call. V was cut by 0 bases and J by 4 bases, with 17 bases left in between. The CDR3 covers 16 residues. The germline V gene has CDR1 GTSNPN and CDR2 SVGIG (reference sequence). The CDR3 DNA reads TGTGCCTGGAGTGTAAGGTATTTTGCCCAGTCAGATACGCAGTATTTT. It translates to CAWSVRYFAQSDTQYF. Together with reference TRBV30 and TRBJ2-3, the CDR3 gives the full variable domain: SQTIHQWPATLVQPVGSPLSLECTVEGTSNPNLYWYRQAAGRGLQLLFYSVGIGQISSEVPQNLSASRPQDRQFILSSKKLLLSDSGFYLCAWSVRYFAQSDTQYFGPGTRLTVL.

This sequence joins TRBV5-1 and TRBJ1-6, with 7 bases identical to TRBD1. Germline CDR1 and CDR2: SGHRS and YFSETQ. With V trimmed by 4 bases and J by 2 bases, 3 bases remained unmatched. The CDR3 is 15 residues long. The CDR3 DNA reads as TGCGCCAGCAGCCTAAGGGGGCCCTATAATTCACCCCTCCACTTT. It encodes CASSLRGPYNSPLHF.

This clone occurred once. V gene TRBV2 combines with J gene TRBJ2-5; D is unresolved. Germline assignment: CDR1 SNHLY and CDR2 FYNNEI. The CDR3 contains 12 residues. Trimming removed 7 bases at V and 5 bases at J, with 11 bases between. CDR3 coding DNA: TGTGCCAGCACTCTGGCTCCCGAGACCCAGTACTTC. Protein product: CASTLAPETQYF.

This clone is categorized as medium-sized. The chain combines TRBV2 with TRBJ1-2, with a tentative D call TRBD1 (6 bases). Germline V gene data show CDR1 as SNHLY and CDR2 as FYNNEI. Trimming left V 5 bases short and J 5 bases short, with 15 bases between. CDR3 length: 14 amino acids. The CDR3 loop is CASSLGGRGYGYTF. DNA for the CDR3: TGTGCCAGCAGTCTAGGTGGTAGGGGGTATGGCTACACCTTC.

This clone is categorized as medium-sized. The V and J genes are TRBV5-8 and TRBJ1-3; D call uncertain. The CDR3 is 14 amino acids. The germline V gene encodes CDR1 SGHTS and CDR2 YDEGEE. The V gene lost 0 bases and the J gene lost 1 base, with 5 bases spanning the gap. CDR3: CASSLEWSGNTIYF. The DNA for the CDR3 is TGTGCCAGCAGCTTGGAATGGTCTGGAAACACCATATATTTT.

This CDR3 reads CASSVDRRSGGYTF. In DNA, the CDR3 is TGTGCCAGCAGCGTTGACAGGCGATCGGGTGGCTACACCTTC. This chain uses TRBV7-2 with TRBJ1-2; tentatively, D is TRBD1 (6 bases). Germline V gives CDR1 SGHTA, CDR2 FQGNSA. This CDR3 has 14 amino acids. V dropped 5 bases and J dropped 7 bases, with 17 bases sitting between them. Full variable domain (rest looked up from reference TRBV7-2 and TRBJ1-2): GAGVSQSPSNKVTEKGKDVELRCDPISGHTALYWYRQSLGQGLEFLIYFQGNSAPDKSGLPSDRFSAERTGGSVSTLTIQRTQQEDSAVYLCASSVDRRSGGYTFGSGTRLTVV.

The chain carries TRBV5-4 and TRBJ2-7; D not certain. The V end was cut by 3 bases, the J end by 3 bases, with 4 bases between. Looked up from germline, CDR1 is SGHNT and CDR2 is YYREEE (reference sequence). CDR3 length equals 11 residues. CDR3 region: CASSSHYEQYF. In DNA, the CDR3 is TGTGCCAGCAGCTCGCACTACGAGCAGTACTTC. The full variable domain, rest sourced from reference TRBV5-4 and TRBJ2-7, is ETGVTQSPTHLIKTRGQQVTLRCSSQSGHNTVSWYQQALGQGPQFIFQYYREEENGRGNFPPRFSGLQFPNYSSELNVNALELDDSALYLCASSSHYEQYFGPGTRLTVT.

In its sample, this clone is medium-sized. The chain has TRBV29-1 and TRBJ1-1, with D possibly being TRBD1 (5 bases). This CDR3 comprises 14 residues. V was cut by 7 bases and J by 2 bases, with 17 bases left in between. The germline V gene has CDR1 SQVTM and CDR2 ANQGSEA. DNA for the CDR3: TGCAGCGCCCCAGGGAATCGGGGTAACACTGAAGCTTTCTTT. As protein: CSAPGNRGNTEAFF.

The CDR3 spells CASSLFAPGTENSPLHF. DNA of the CDR3: TGTGCCAGCAGTTTATTCGCCCCCGGGACAGAGAATTCACCCCTCCACTTT. J is TRBJ1-6 and V is TRBV27; 7 bases agree with TRBD1. The ends lost 1 base at V and 7 bases at J; junction bases unmatched: 10. This CDR3 has 17 amino acids. Germline values: CDR1 MNHEY, CDR2 SMNVEV (reference sequence).

The CDR3 reads CASSDRDRHNEQFF. CDR3 coding DNA: TGCGCCAGCAGTGACCGGGACAGACACAATGAGCAGTTCTTC. The V and J genes are TRBV10-1 and TRBJ2-1, with 7 nucleotides matching TRBD1. In germline, CDR1 is WNHNN, CDR2 SYGVQD (reference sequence). The V segment lost 3 bases and the J segment 5 bases; nucleotides outside the gene matches: 4. This CDR3 comprises 14 residues.